This is a list of T cell receptor beta chains from one sample in a study of T cells after yellow fever vaccination. TCRdb independently ran MiXCR on the 5' RACE reads; one entry per CDR3 protein. The data contain some 160,000 distinct CDR3 sequences, 6% to 7.5% of them singletons. Sequenced material: CD4+ T cells sorted from PBMCs, taken 5 days after the first yellow fever vaccination. The receptors were gathered from a man aged 18 to 30 who received the YFV17D yellow fever vaccine. CDR3s leave out the opening cysteine and the closing phenylalanine or tryptophan.

j_call,v_call,cdr3_aa
TRBJ2-1,TRBV5-6,ASSLQRGSTYNEQF
TRBJ2-2,TRBV20-1,SARAPRGGGNTGELF
TRBJ2-5,TRBV5-1,ASSYGQTQETQY
TRBJ1-6,TRBV9,ASSPQGNNSPLH
TRBJ2-3,TRBV24-1,ATSPASGGADTQY
TRBJ1-4,TRBV5-1,ASSMDGRTKEKLF
TRBJ2-3,TRBV4-3,ASSQEFRQAGGTDTQY
TRBJ2-3,TRBV5-1,ASSLDLRAMDTQY
TRBJ2-1,TRBV7-3,ASSPGTGWSEQF
TRBJ1-6,TRBV10-3,ASGGSYNSPLH
TRBJ2-1,TRBV7-2,ASSLAFSYNEQF
TRBJ1-5,TRBV27,ASSEIGQPQH
TRBJ2-5,TRBV5-1,ASSFELRGLETQY
TRBJ2-2,TRBV20-1,SARGVWAGELF
TRBJ2-1,TRBV5-6,ASRGYRGPYNEQF